The present entry profiles one T cell receptor (beta chain) with its context. Assay: immunoSEQ multiplex PCR; the TCRdb copy retains only in-frame clones and omits some. Found here are around 72,000 clones, about 90% of them singletons; the top ten hold 0.35% to 0.45%. In germline, CDR1 is SGHNT, CDR2 YYREEE (reference sequence). The CDR3 length is 11 residues. Trimming pared 4 bases from V and 2 bases from J, leaving 3 bases between. The data belong to a study of T cell changes during pregnancy in multiple sclerosis. The sequence derives from a female donor with multiple sclerosis, enrolled in a pregnancy study. V usage is TRBV5-4 and J usage is TRBJ2-5; no clear D gene. The material sequenced was CD4+ T cells from peripheral blood mononuclear cells, taken before pregnancy. CDR3 amino acids: CASSAQETQYF. The CDR3 DNA reads TGTGCCAGCAGCGCGCAAGAGACCCAGTACTTC.